This is a list of T cell receptor beta chains from one sample in a study of response to subunit inactivated influenza vaccine. TCRdb passed the RT-PCR reads through MiXCR, listing each CDR3 protein once. The repertoire includes hundreds of thousands of distinct CDR3 sequences, approximately 15% of them detected once, and around 6.5% sits in the top ten. The sequenced sample was PBMCs from blood, obtained less than 15 days before vaccination. The origin of the receptors is a man between 50 and 59 years old who received an inactivated influenza vaccine. Each CDR3 is given with its conserved first and last residue. The order of the fields is CDR3 length, V gene, D gene, clone size, J gene, CDR3 DNA, CDR3 protein. The D gene is left open where the match is weak. The listing skips clone size in some rows; elsewhere it reads once, few, many or a size class.

cdr3_length: 16; v_call: TRBV7-2; d_call: TRBD2; clone_size: many; j_call: TRBJ2-2; cdr3_nt: TGTGCCAGCAGCTTAGTGGCTAGCGGGCCAACCGGGGAGCTGTTTTTT; cdr3_aa: CASSLVASGPTGELFF
cdr3_length: 13; v_call: TRBV7-2; d_call: -; clone_size: many; j_call: TRBJ1-2; cdr3_nt: TGTGCCAGCAGCTTAGAGCCCGAGGGGGGCTACACCTTC; cdr3_aa: CASSLEPEGGYTF
cdr3_length: 13; v_call: TRBV11-1; d_call: -; clone_size: few; j_call: TRBJ2-7; cdr3_nt: TGTGCCAGCAGCTTAAACGGGAGAGGTGAGCAGTACTTC; cdr3_aa: CASSLNGRGEQYF
cdr3_length: 14; v_call: TRBV7-8; d_call: -; clone_size: few; j_call: TRBJ2-5; cdr3_nt: TGTGCCAGCAGCCCCGGTGATAGCGGCGAGACCCAGTACTTC; cdr3_aa: CASSPGDSGETQYF
cdr3_length: 13; v_call: TRBV11-2; d_call: TRBD2; clone_size: -; j_call: TRBJ2-5; cdr3_nt: TGTGCCAGCGGGGAAGCGGGGAAAGAGACCCAGTACTTC; cdr3_aa: CASGEAGKETQYF
cdr3_length: 12; v_call: TRBV10-3; d_call: -; clone_size: many; j_call: TRBJ1-5; cdr3_nt: TGTGCCATCAGTGAGACGAATCAGCCCCAGCATTTT; cdr3_aa: CAISETNQPQHF
cdr3_length: 19; v_call: TRBV6-1; d_call: TRBD1; clone_size: few; j_call: TRBJ1-3; cdr3_nt: TGTGCCAGCAGAACCTCCGGGACAGTCCTTTCCCTCTCTGGAAACACCATATATTTT; cdr3_aa: CASRTSGTVLSLSGNTIYF
cdr3_length: 14; v_call: TRBV7-3; d_call: -; clone_size: few; j_call: TRBJ2-7; cdr3_nt: TGTGCCAGCAGCACATTACAGGGACCCTACGAGCAGTACTTC; cdr3_aa: CASSTLQGPYEQYF
cdr3_length: 13; v_call: TRBV29-1; d_call: -; clone_size: -; j_call: TRBJ2-5; cdr3_nt: TGCAGCGTTGGCGGCAGGGCCAGGGAGACCCAGTACTTC; cdr3_aa: CSVGGRARETQYF
cdr3_length: 15; v_call: TRBV10-3; d_call: -; clone_size: -; j_call: TRBJ2-1; cdr3_nt: TGTGCCATCAGGATGGTAGGGCAGGCGCGCAATGAGCAGTTCTTC; cdr3_aa: CAIRMVGQARNEQFF
cdr3_length: 16; v_call: TRBV11-3; d_call: TRBD2; clone_size: few; j_call: TRBJ2-3; cdr3_nt: TGTGCCAGCAGCCCTCTACGGGGGGGGAGCACAGATACGCAGTATTTT; cdr3_aa: CASSPLRGGSTDTQYF
cdr3_length: 16; v_call: TRBV7-2; d_call: TRBD2; clone_size: few; j_call: TRBJ2-7; cdr3_nt: TGTGCCAGCAGCTTAGCTCAACTAGCGGGAGAGTACGAGCAGTACTTC; cdr3_aa: CASSLAQLAGEYEQYF
cdr3_length: 12; v_call: TRBV10-3; d_call: -; clone_size: -; j_call: TRBJ2-1; cdr3_nt: TGTGCCATCAGTGAGCCACTGGGTGAGCAGTTCTTC; cdr3_aa: CAISEPLGEQFF
cdr3_length: 13; v_call: TRBV12-3/TRBV12-4; d_call: TRBD1; clone_size: -; j_call: TRBJ1-1; cdr3_nt: TGTGCCAGCAGTCGGGACAGATACACTGAAGCTTTCTTT; cdr3_aa: CASSRDRYTEAFF
cdr3_length: 14; v_call: TRBV20-1; d_call: -; clone_size: few; j_call: TRBJ1-1; cdr3_nt: TGCAGTGCTAGAGGAGGTGGGGACACCCTGAGAGCTTTCTTT; cdr3_aa: CSARGGGDTLRAFF
cdr3_length: 20; v_call: TRBV7-6; d_call: -; clone_size: -; j_call: TRBJ1-6; cdr3_nt: TGTGCCAGCAGCTTAGTCGCGGGGGGCCTCACCGACGGACGTAATTCACCCCTCCACTTT; cdr3_aa: CASSLVAGGLTDGRNSPLHF
cdr3_length: 19; v_call: TRBV12-3/TRBV12-4; d_call: -; clone_size: few; j_call: TRBJ1-1; cdr3_nt: TGTGCCAGCAGTTTATATGGGACGGACACTTATTCTACAAACACTGAAGCTTTCTTT; cdr3_aa: CASSLYGTDTYSTNTEAFF
cdr3_length: 14; v_call: TRBV12-3/TRBV12-4; d_call: TRBD2; clone_size: few; j_call: TRBJ2-5; cdr3_nt: TGTGCCAGCAGGAACACGGCCGGGGGGGAGACCCAGTACTTC; cdr3_aa: CASRNTAGGETQYF
cdr3_length: 16; v_call: TRBV7-6; d_call: -; clone_size: -; j_call: TRBJ2-5; cdr3_nt: TGTGCCAGCACCCTCTATCCAGGGGGAGGTTCGGAGACCCAGTACTTC; cdr3_aa: CASTLYPGGGSETQYF
cdr3_length: 15; v_call: TRBV6-2/TRBV6-3; d_call: -; clone_size: few; j_call: TRBJ2-1; cdr3_nt: TGTGCCAGCAGTTACTCAAGGAGCTCCTACAATGAGCAGTTCTTC; cdr3_aa: CASSYSRSSYNEQFF
cdr3_length: 12; v_call: TRBV7-9; d_call: -; clone_size: few; j_call: TRBJ2-5; cdr3_nt: TGTGCCAGCAAACCCCTAGAGGAGACCCAGTACTTC; cdr3_aa: CASKPLEETQYF
cdr3_length: 13; v_call: TRBV28; d_call: -; clone_size: -; j_call: TRBJ1-1; cdr3_nt: TGTGCCAGCAGAACCGGAGGTTTCACTGAAGCTTTCTTT; cdr3_aa: CASRTGGFTEAFF
cdr3_length: 15; v_call: TRBV12-3/TRBV12-4; d_call: TRBD1; clone_size: -; j_call: TRBJ1-2; cdr3_nt: TGTGCCAGCAGTAGGGGACAGCCTAGACACTATGGCTACACCTTC; cdr3_aa: CASSRGQPRHYGYTF
cdr3_length: 15; v_call: TRBV6-1; d_call: TRBD2; clone_size: -; j_call: TRBJ2-3; cdr3_nt: TGTGCCAGCAGTGAAAGACTAGCGGGAGGACACACGCAGTATTTT; cdr3_aa: CASSERLAGGHTQYF
cdr3_length: 15; v_call: TRBV18; d_call: -; clone_size: -; j_call: TRBJ2-7; cdr3_nt: TGTGCCAGCTCATTCCGGGACGCAAGGACCTACGAGCAGTACTTC; cdr3_aa: CASSFRDARTYEQYF
cdr3_length: 15; v_call: TRBV12-3/TRBV12-4; d_call: -; clone_size: many; j_call: TRBJ2-2; cdr3_nt: TGTGCCAGCAGTTACTCAGGGTACGGGACCGGGGAGCTGTTTTTT; cdr3_aa: CASSYSGYGTGELFF
cdr3_length: 13; v_call: TRBV6-2/TRBV6-3; d_call: -; clone_size: -; j_call: TRBJ2-3; cdr3_nt: TGTGCCAGCAGGCCACTAAATACAGATACGCAGTATTTT; cdr3_aa: CASRPLNTDTQYF
cdr3_length: 14; v_call: TRBV9; d_call: -; clone_size: many; j_call: TRBJ1-5; cdr3_nt: TGTGCCAGCAGCGTAGATGGGGCGAATCAGCCCCAGCATTTT; cdr3_aa: CASSVDGANQPQHF
cdr3_length: 13; v_call: TRBV3-1; d_call: -; clone_size: -; j_call: TRBJ1-1; cdr3_nt: TGTGCCAGCGGCCCGGGCCATGCGACTGAAGCTTTCTTT; cdr3_aa: CASGPGHATEAFF
cdr3_length: 14; v_call: TRBV29-1; d_call: -; clone_size: few; j_call: TRBJ2-1; cdr3_nt: TGCAGCGTTGGAAATAGGGCCTCATACAATGAGCAGTTCTTC; cdr3_aa: CSVGNRASYNEQFF
cdr3_length: 12; v_call: TRBV20-1; d_call: -; clone_size: -; j_call: TRBJ2-7; cdr3_nt: TGCAGTGCTTACCCGAACCGCTACGAGCAGTACTTC; cdr3_aa: CSAYPNRYEQYF
cdr3_length: 14; v_call: TRBV27; d_call: -; clone_size: few; j_call: TRBJ1-5; cdr3_nt: TGTGCCAGCAGTTTAGCCGCTAGGAATCAGCCCCAGCATTTT; cdr3_aa: CASSLAARNQPQHF
cdr3_length: 15; v_call: TRBV25-1; d_call: -; clone_size: few; j_call: TRBJ1-2; cdr3_nt: TGTGCCAGCAGTGACGACAGGCTCGGAGACTATGGCTACACCTTC; cdr3_aa: CASSDDRLGDYGYTF
cdr3_length: 14; v_call: TRBV7-2; d_call: -; clone_size: few; j_call: TRBJ2-1; cdr3_nt: TGTGCCAGCATCCCTGGGGCCCCCTACAATGAGCAGTTCTTC; cdr3_aa: CASIPGAPYNEQFF
cdr3_length: 16; v_call: TRBV14; d_call: TRBD1; clone_size: -; j_call: TRBJ2-5; cdr3_nt: TGTGCCAGCAGCCATTCCGGACAGGGGAGGGGAGAGACCCAGTACTTC; cdr3_aa: CASSHSGQGRGETQYF
cdr3_length: 11; v_call: TRBV20-1; d_call: -; clone_size: -; j_call: TRBJ2-7; cdr3_nt: TGCAGTGCCCCAAAGGCCTACGAGCAGTACTTC; cdr3_aa: CSAPKAYEQYF
cdr3_length: 14; v_call: TRBV7-2; d_call: -; clone_size: many; j_call: TRBJ2-5; cdr3_nt: TGTGCCAGCAGCTTAGGGGGTAGCCAAGAGACCCAGTACTTC; cdr3_aa: CASSLGGSQETQYF
cdr3_length: 13; v_call: TRBV27; d_call: TRBD1; clone_size: many; j_call: TRBJ1-1; cdr3_nt: TGTGCCAGCAGTAGGACAGGGAGCACTGAAGCTTTCTTT; cdr3_aa: CASSRTGSTEAFF
cdr3_length: 12; v_call: TRBV6-5; d_call: -; clone_size: -; j_call: TRBJ2-5; cdr3_nt: TGTGCCAGCAGATCCGGGGTTGAGACCCAGTACTTC; cdr3_aa: CASRSGVETQYF